This TCR beta chain was sequenced in a study of blood T cell repertoires in COVID-19. Overall study context: Donors in the United States, Italy and Spain gave samples during acute or convalescent COVID-19.

Sequenced by immunoSEQ multiplex PCR; TCRdb stores in-frame clones only, minus some. The data contain tens of thousands of clones, around 85% of them singletons. Trimming took off 1 base at V and 0 bases at J, with 16 bases between the two ends. CDR1 and CDR2 (germline): LGHDT, YNNKEL (reference sequence). This CDR3 is built from 18 residues. V usage is TRBV3-1 (or the pseudogene TRBV3-2) and J usage is TRBJ1-5; D is possibly TRBD1 (6 bases). The receptor's source is a human donor in a cohort sampled during active COVID-19. The sequenced sample was peripheral blood. CDR3 in DNA: TGTGCCAGCAGCCAAGCTGGGCAGGGGAGGGATAGCAATCAGCCCCAGCATTTT. Translated, it gives CASSQAGQGRDSNQPQHF.